This T cell receptor beta chain was retrieved from a study of shared T cell receptors in the human thymus. This CDR3 is 17 amino acids long. Germline loops: CDR1 SGHTA, CDR2 FQGNSA. V shed 4 bases and J 0 bases; nucleotides not matched to a gene: 10. Libraries were prepared by immunoSEQ multiplex PCR; TCRdb keeps only in-frame clonotypes and omits some of them. The sample has hundreds of thousands of clones, 80% to 90% seen once; the top ten hold roughly 0.01%. These same data were also listed under a study on human thymus T cells. That paper adds: It was from resections taken during corrective heart surgery that the thymus tissue came. Usage of V and J genes appeared biased in thymic and blood repertoires. As related research reported, thymic repertoires overlapped highly among unrelated individuals.

The receptor was isolated from a girl less than two years old with a congenital heart defect. The V call is TRBV7-2, the J call TRBJ1-1; 8 bases line up with TRBD1. Sequenced material: thymocytes. CDR3 in amino acids: CASSSGRGQALNTEAFF. DNA for the CDR3: TGTGCCAGCAGCTCGGGGCGGGGACAGGCGCTGAACACTGAAGCTTTCTTT.